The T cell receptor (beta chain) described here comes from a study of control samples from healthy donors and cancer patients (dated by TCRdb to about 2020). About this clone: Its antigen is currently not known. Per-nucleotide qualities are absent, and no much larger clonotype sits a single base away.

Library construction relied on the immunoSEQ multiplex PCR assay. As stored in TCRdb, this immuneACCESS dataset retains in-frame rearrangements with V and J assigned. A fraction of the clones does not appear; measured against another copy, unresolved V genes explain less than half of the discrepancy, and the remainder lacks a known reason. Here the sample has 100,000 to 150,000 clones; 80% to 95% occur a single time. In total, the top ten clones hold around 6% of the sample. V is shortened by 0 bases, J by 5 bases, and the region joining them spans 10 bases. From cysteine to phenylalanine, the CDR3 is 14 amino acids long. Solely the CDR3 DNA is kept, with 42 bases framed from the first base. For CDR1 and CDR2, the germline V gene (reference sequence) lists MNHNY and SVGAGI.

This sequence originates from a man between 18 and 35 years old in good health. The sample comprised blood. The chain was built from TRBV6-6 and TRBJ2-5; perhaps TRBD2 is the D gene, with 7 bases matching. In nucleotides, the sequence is TGTGCCAGCAGTTACTCAAGGGGGGGGGAGACCCAGTACTTC. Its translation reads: CASSYSRGGETQYF.